This T cell receptor (beta chain) was found in a study of vaccination and CD4 T cells after COVID-19. Across the whole study: Cultures designated as controls were supplied with a CEFX pool, an HIV-1 Nef pool, or no peptide. General observations from the study: Spike mono-reactivity was found in 304 of 307 vaccine-specific clones from convalescent patients. Median 86.3% of reactive clones detected in convalescent patients emerged only post-vaccination.

Treatment specified: 10-day PBMC culture with coronavirus spike peptide pools or control peptides (ViraFEST assay). CDR3 length: 16 residues. Trimming removed 1 base at V and 0 bases at J, with 12 bases between. Per germline, CDR1 LGHNA and CDR2 YNFKEQ. This clonotype was seen a single time. The antigen remains unidentified. Sequencing of DNA taken from cultured CD4+ T cells relied on the Oncomine TCR Beta short-read assay. Scientists extracted genomic DNA from CD4+ T cells grown in culture. TCRdb itself ran the PCR reads through MiXCR, one entry per CDR3 protein. The sample yields around 26,000 distinct CDR3 sequences, 50% to 65% seen once.

Here the sequenced sample was CD4+ T cells from blood, cultured in vitro, taken before SARS-CoV-2 vaccination. The TCR originated in a human donor who received a COVID-19 vaccine. The chain couples TRBV4-2 to TRBJ1-2; maybe TRBD1 (6 bases). This CDR3 is CASSQVVQGSNYGYTF. In nucleotides, the CDR3 is TGTGCCAGCAGCCAAGTTGTACAGGGTTCTAACTATGGCTACACCTTC.